The clone carrying this TCR beta chain was detected only a few times. Its target is not known. Germline V gene sequence: CDR1 SGDLS, CDR2 YYNGEE. V lost 3 bases and J lost 1, with 11 bases in between. The CDR3 contains 14 residues. The sample is drawn from a study of response to subunit inactivated influenza vaccine. Study findings and constraints: That few new T cells are recruited by each seasonal influenza vaccination was the authors' suggestion.

Each CDR3 protein is one row after TCRdb ran MiXCR on the RT-PCR reads. The sample contains more than 400,000 distinct CDR3 sequences, 10% to 11% of which appear only once. Sequenced here: PBMCs from blood, sampled about 40 days after vaccination. The sequence came from a man aged 50 or older who received an inactivated influenza vaccine. The chain combines TRBV9 with TRBJ2-7; the D gene is possibly TRBD1 (6 bases). The CDR3 sequence is CASSAPGHSYEQYF. The CDR3 DNA sequence: TGTGCCAGCAGCGCTCCGGGACATTCCTACGAGCAGTACTTC.